Given below is one T cell receptor beta chain in context. The antigen is undetermined. The data were taken from a study of PD-L1 blockade in urothelial cancer. The CDR3 contains 15 residues. Germline CDR1 SGHDT, CDR2 YYEEEE. Trimming at V came to 2 bases and at J to 3 bases, leaving 6 bases not matched to a gene. Clones were read by immunoSEQ multiplex PCR, and TCRdb kept only the in-frame ones, dropping some. The sample lists 35,000 to 50,000 clones, approximately 90% occurring once. Study-level results: Below-median TCR clonality that was measured in pretreatment blood predicted better survival. Stronger expansion of tumor-associated clones in blood at 3 weeks distinguished durable-benefit patients.

This TCR was recovered from a woman aged 55-69 years with urothelial cancer. The source was PBMCs, collected around atezolizumab (anti-PD-L1) treatment. This chain joins TRBV5-6 and TRBJ2-7, with TRBD1 matching over 9 bases. The CDR3 DNA follows: TGTGCCAGCAGCTTCGGGCGGACAGGGGTCTACGAGCAGTACTTC. Residues: CASSFGRTGVYEQYF.